Described below is a single T cell receptor (beta chain) sequence and its context. This clonotype was counted a few times. It has no known antigen specificity. Per-base qualities were not stored, and no clone one base away is much larger. The germline V gene (reference sequence) provides CDR1 DFQATT and CDR2 SNEGSKA. The CDR3 starts with the cysteine, ends with the phenylalanine, and has 13 residues. The entry retains the CDR3 DNA only, 39 bases that are in frame from base 1. V drops 0 bases and J drops 5 bases, leaving 7 bases in between. This record comes from a study of T-cell memory formation after mild COVID-19 (dated by TCRdb to about 2021). About the study as a whole: Most TCR sequence clusters were specific to one of the two donors. Longitudinal TCRalpha and TCRbeta repertoire sequencing tracked T-cell clones expanding and contracting after mild COVID-19 in a couple of donors. Two young, previously healthy adult volunteers made up the cohort, one male and one female.

PBMCs were isolated by Ficoll-Paque density gradient centrifugation. These reads were obtained on an Illumina NovaSeq 6000. Using 5'RACE with constant-segment primers, TCRalpha and TCRbeta cDNA libraries were constructed, with sample barcodes and unique molecular identifiers added in the process. Trizol reagent was used to extract RNA from every sample. The libraries were amplified in two PCR steps, and the second step added a second sample barcode and Illumina TruSeq adapters. The libraries were sequenced on an Illumina NovaSeq using 2 x 150 bp paired-end reads. The original methods were these. With migec v1.2.7, reads were demultiplexed and then collapsed into UMI-guided consensus sequences. Using mixcr v2.1.11, UMI consensuses were aligned to TRA and TRB V and J templates and then assembled into clonotypes. A clonotype was counted as expanded or contracted only if both edgeR and NoisET called the change significant, with noise models trained on biological replicates. edgeR calls used a false discovery rate-adjusted p below 0.01 and a log2 fold-change threshold of 1. As an exploratory analysis of dynamics, max-normalized trajectories of the 1000 most abundant clonotypes were examined by PCA with hierarchical clustering. Separately sequenced CD4+ and CD8+ repertoires were used to assign the CD4 or CD8 phenotype of responding clones. Clones were called with MiXCR by TCRdb after fastp trimmed the public reads at Q25, and only in-frame beta chains were retained. Rows matching on CDR3 protein sequence are summarized as one entry with the most common DNA and genes. These V and J calls originate from TCRdb's pipeline instead of the authors' own analysis. The sample includes roughly 52,000 distinct CDR3 sequences, with approximately 7.6% observed a single time. The top ten clonotypes cover roughly 1.5% of the sample.

Overall study results and their limits: The second-wave clones that peaked on day 37 were not confirmed to be SARS-CoV-2 specific. Some responding clones were found in pre-infection memory, which suggests that pre-existing cross-reactive memory T cells took part in the SARS-CoV-2 response. Contracting CD4+ clones were found mainly in CM and EM memory subsets, while CD8+ clones were enriched in EMRA. Clones contracting from day 15 to 85 had balanced CD4/CD8 phenotypes, while a second wave expanding from day 15 to 37 was biased towards CD4+. The study included only a couple of mild cases, and larger cohorts that include severe cases with pre-infection samples were judged to be necessary.

Here the chain combines TRBV20-1 and TRBJ1-4; the D gene is unclear. This receptor was taken from a man younger than 35 who had mild COVID-19 (a few samples of this study predate the infection). The sample titles of this study are shuffled in the database, so cell type and time point are left out; the donor was told from shared clones. The sample comprised PBMCs or a T cell subset sorted from them (not recorded which). The sequenced DNA: TGCAGTGCTAGAGATGGCCAGAATGAAAAACTGTTTTTT. It is translated as CSARDGQNEKLFF.